This T cell receptor beta chain was obtained from a study of glioma-infiltrating T cells. The iRepertoire nested amplicon-rescue multiplex PCR amplified TCR alpha and beta CDR3s from RNA. TCRdb called the multiplex PCR reads again in MiXCR, with one record for every CDR3 protein. The table has more than 95,000 distinct CDR3 sequences, roughly 20% seen once. The CDR3 loop spans 17 amino acids. V was cut by 1 base and J by 0 bases, with 18 bases left in between. Germline CDR1 is SQVTM and CDR2 is ANQGSEA. The rearrangement links TRBV29-1 to TRBJ1-1; D perhaps matches TRBD1 (5 bases). Sequencing was performed on glioma tissue, nonneoplastic brain tissue, or PBMCs (not recorded which). This clonotype was sampled from a human donor with low-grade glioma or glioblastoma, undergoing nonglioma brain surgery, or in good health (not recorded which). Here the CDR3 reads CSVEGEWGRSVNTEAFF. CDR3 sequence (DNA): TGCAGCGTTGAAGGCGAGTGGGGGAGATCGGTGAACACTGAAGCTTTCTTT.